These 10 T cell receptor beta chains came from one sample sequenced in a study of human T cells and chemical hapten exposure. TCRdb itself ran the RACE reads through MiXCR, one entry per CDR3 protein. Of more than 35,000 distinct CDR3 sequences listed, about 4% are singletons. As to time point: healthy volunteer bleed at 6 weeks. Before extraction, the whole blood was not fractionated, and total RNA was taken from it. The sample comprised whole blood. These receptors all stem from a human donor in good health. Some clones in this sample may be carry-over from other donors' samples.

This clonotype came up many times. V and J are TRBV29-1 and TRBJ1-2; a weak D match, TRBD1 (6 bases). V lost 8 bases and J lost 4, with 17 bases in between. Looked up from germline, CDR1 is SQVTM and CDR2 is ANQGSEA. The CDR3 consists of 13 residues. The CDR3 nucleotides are TGCAGCACTGAGGGACAAGATCTCTATGGCTACACCTTC. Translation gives CSTEGQDLYGYTF.

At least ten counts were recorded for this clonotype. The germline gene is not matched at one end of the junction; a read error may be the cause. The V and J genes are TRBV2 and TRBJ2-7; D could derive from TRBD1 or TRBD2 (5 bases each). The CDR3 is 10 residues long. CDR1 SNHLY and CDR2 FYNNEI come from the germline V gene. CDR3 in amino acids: CASGDGLPFF. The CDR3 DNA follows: TGTGCCAGCGGGGACGGGCTCCCCTTCTTC.

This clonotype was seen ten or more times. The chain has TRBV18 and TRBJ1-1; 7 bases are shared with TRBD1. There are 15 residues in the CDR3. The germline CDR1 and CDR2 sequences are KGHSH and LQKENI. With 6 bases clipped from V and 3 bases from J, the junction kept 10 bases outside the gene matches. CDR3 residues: CASSRDSFWDTEAFF. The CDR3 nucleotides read TGTGCCAGCTCCCGGGACAGTTTTTGGGACACTGAAGCTTTCTTT. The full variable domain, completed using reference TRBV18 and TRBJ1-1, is NAGVMQNPRHLVRRRGQEARLRCSPMKGHSHVYWYRQLPEEGLKFMVYLQKENIIDESGMPKERFSAEFPKEGPSILRIQQVVRGDSAAYFCASSRDSFWDTEAFFGQGTRLTVV.

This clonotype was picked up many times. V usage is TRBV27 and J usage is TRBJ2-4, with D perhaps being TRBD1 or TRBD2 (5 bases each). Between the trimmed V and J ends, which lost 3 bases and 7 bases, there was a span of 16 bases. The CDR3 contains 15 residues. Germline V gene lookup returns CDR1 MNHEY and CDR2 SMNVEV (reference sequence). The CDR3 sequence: CASSLERGPWNIQYF. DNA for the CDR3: TGTGCCAGCAGTTTGGAAAGGGGACCCTGGAACATTCAGTACTTC.

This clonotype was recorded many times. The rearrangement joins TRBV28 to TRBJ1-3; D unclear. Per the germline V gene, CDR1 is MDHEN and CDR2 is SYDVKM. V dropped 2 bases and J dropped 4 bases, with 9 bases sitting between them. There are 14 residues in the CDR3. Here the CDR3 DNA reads TGTGCCAGCAGTTTAAGGGCAGGAGGAAACACCATATATTTT. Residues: CASSLRAGGNTIYF.

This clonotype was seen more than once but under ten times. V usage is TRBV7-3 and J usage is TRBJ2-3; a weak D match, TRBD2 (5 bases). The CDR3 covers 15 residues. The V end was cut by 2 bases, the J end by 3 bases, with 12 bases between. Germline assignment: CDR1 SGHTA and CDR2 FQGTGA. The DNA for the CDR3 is TGTGCCAGCAGCTTAGACTACCGGAGGACAGATACGCAGTATTTT. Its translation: CASSLDYRRTDTQYF.

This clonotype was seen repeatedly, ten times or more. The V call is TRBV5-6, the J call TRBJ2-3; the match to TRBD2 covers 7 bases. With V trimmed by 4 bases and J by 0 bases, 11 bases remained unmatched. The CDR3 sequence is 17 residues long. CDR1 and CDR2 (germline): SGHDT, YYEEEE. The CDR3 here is CASSAASGWTSTDTQYF. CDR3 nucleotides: TGTGCCAGCAGCGCCGCTAGCGGTTGGACTAGCACAGATACGCAGTATTTT.

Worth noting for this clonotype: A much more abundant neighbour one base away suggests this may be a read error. CDR3 region: CSVGRDWGLDEQYF. CDR3 coding DNA: TGCAGCGTTGGGAGGGACTGGGGGTTGGACGAGCAGTACTTC. The chain carries TRBV29-1 and TRBJ2-7, with D perhaps matching TRBD2 (6 bases). CDR3 length: 14 residues. V gave up 4 bases and J gave up 5 bases, with 18 bases separating them. CDR1 is SQVTM, CDR2 ANQGSEA, per germline.

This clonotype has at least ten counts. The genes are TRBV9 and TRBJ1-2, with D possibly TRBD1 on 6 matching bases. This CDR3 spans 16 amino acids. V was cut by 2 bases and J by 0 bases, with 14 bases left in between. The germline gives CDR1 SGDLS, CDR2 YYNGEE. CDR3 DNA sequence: TGTGCCAGCAGCGTTGACCGGGACACATCTAACTATGGCTACACCTTC. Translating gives CASSVDRDTSNYGYTF.

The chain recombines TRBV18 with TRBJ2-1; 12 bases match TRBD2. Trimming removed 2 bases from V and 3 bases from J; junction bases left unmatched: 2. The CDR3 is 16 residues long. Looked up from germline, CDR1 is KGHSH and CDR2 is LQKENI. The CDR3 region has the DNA TGTGCCAGCTCACCAGGACTAGCGGGGAACTACAATGAGCAGTTCTTC. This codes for CASSPGLAGNYNEQFF.